This TCR beta chain is from a study of cytomegalovirus exposure and HLA in healthy donors. Study in general: HLA-typed donors contributed 80 million or so unique TCRs, which were held in an early data release. Whole-study findings and limits: The study found most TCR sequences rare, yet found some public TCRs in many donors. There were under 200 TCR beta chains listed as cytomegalovirus-associated. Within an earlier analysis, most TCR beta V segments proved productive either about 87% or about 30% of the time.

The germline gives CDR1 SNHLY, CDR2 FYNNEI. The CDR3 spans 14 residues. Trimming took 9 bases from V and 2 from J; bases not matched to a gene: 5. Points on this clone: Its antigen is unknown.

Amplification used 60 Vbeta primers and 13 Jbeta primers. Assay: immunoSEQ multiplex PCR; the TCRdb copy retains only in-frame clones and omits some. The sample includes over 150,000 clones, roughly 80% of them seen just once. The receptor was isolated from a woman in her forties or fifties in good health and CMV-seronegative. The genes are TRBV2 and TRBJ2-1; 9 bases match TRBD1. The material sequenced was PBMCs. CDR3 region: CASKGTGPYNEQFF. CDR3 coding DNA: TGTGCCAGTAAGGGGACAGGGCCCTACAATGAGCAGTTCTTC. Looking up the rest from reference TRBV2 and TRBJ2-1 gives the full variable domain: EPEVTQTPSHQVTQMGQEVILRCVPISNHLYFYWYRQILGQKVEFLVSFYNNEISEKSEIFDDQFSVERPDGSNFTLKIRSTKLEDSAMYFCASKGTGPYNEQFFGPGTRLTVL.